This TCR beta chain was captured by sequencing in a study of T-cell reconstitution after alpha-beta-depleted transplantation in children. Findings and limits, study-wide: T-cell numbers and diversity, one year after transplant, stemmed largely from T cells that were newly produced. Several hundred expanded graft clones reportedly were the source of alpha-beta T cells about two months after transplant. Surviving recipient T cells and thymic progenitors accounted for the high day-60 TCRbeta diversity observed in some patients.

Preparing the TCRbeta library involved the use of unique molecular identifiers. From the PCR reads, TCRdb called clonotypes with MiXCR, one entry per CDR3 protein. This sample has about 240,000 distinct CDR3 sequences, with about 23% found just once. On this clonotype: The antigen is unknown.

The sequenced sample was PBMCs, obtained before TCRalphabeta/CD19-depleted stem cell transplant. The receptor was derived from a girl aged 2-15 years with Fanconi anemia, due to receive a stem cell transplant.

CDR3 amino acids: CASKRDRYGYTF. CDR3 coding DNA: TGTGCCAGTAAGCGGGACCGATATGGCTACACCTTC. V is TRBV21-1 and J is TRBJ1-2. TRBV21-1 has pseudogene status. The CDR3 covers 12 residues.